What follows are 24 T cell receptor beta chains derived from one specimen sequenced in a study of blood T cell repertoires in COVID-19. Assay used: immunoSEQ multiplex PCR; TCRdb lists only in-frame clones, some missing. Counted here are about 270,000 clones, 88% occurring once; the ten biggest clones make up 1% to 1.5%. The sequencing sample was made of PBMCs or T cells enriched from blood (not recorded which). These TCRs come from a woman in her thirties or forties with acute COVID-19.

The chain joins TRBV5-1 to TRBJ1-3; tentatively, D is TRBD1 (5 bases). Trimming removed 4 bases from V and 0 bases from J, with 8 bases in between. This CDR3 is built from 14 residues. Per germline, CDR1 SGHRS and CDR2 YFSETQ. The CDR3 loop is CASSGHNSGNTIYF. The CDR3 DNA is TGCGCCAGCAGCGGACATAACTCTGGAAACACCATATATTTT.

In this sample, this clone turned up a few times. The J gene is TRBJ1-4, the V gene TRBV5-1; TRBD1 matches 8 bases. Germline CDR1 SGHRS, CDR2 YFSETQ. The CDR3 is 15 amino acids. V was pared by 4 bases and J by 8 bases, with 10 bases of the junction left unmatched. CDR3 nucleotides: TGCGCCAGCAGCATCGAGGACAGGGCCTGGGAAAAACTGTTTTTT. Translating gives CASSIEDRAWEKLFF.

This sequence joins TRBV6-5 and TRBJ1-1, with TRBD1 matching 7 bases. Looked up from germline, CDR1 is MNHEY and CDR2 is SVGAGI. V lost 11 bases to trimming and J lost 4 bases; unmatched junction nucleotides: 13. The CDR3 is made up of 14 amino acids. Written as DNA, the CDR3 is TGTGCCCTGTTTTCTGACAGGGCCTTCACTGAAGCTTTCTTT. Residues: CALFSDRAFTEAFF.

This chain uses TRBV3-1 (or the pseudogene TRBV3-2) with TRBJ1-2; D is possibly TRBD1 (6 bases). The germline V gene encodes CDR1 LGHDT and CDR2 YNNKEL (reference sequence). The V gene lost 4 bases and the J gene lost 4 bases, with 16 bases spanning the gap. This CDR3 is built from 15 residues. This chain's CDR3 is CASSLGQNLGYGYTF. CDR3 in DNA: TGTGCCAGCAGCCTAGGACAGAACTTAGGCTATGGCTACACCTTC.

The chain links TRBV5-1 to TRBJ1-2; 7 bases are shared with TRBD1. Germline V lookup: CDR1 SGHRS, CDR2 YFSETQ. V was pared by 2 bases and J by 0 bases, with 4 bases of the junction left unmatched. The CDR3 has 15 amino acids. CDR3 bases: TGCGCCAGCAGCTTACAGGGGCTAGCTAACTATGGCTACACCTTC. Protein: CASSLQGLANYGYTF. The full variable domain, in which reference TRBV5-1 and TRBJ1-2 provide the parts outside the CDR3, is KAGVTQTPRYLIKTRGQQVTLSCSPISGHRSVSWYQQTPGQGLQFLFEYFSETQRNKGNFPGRFSGRQFSNSRSEMNVSTLELGDSALYLCASSLQGLANYGYTFGSGTRLTVV.

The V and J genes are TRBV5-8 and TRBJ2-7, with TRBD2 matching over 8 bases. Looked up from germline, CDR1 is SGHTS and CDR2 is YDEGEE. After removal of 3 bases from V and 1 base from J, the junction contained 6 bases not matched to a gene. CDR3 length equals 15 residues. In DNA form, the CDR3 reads TGTGCCAGCAGCTCACTAGCGGCGGTATCCTACGAGCAGTACTTC. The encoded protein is CASSSLAAVSYEQYF.

The CDR3 here is CASSVALFDEQFF. CDR3 sequence (DNA): TGTGCCAGCAGCGTAGCTCTTTTTGATGAGCAGTTCTTC. This rearrangement joins TRBV9 to TRBJ2-1; D remains ambiguous. With 0 bases removed from V and 8 bases from J, the gap between germline ends came to 9 bases. This CDR3 comprises 13 residues. Germline-derived CDR1 and CDR2 are SGDLS and YYNGEE.

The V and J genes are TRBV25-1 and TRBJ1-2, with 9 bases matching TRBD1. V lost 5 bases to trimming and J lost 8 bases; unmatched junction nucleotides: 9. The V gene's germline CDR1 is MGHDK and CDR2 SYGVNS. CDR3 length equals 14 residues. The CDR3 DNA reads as TGTGCCAGCAGTCCACCCCAACAGGGGGCAGGCTACACCTTC. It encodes CASSPPQQGAGYTF.

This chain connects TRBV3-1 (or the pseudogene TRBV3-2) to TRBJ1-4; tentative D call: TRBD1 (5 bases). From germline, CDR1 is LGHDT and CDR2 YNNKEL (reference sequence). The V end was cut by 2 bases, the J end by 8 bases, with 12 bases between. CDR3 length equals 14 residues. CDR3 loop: CASSQQGWREKLFF. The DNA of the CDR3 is TGTGCCAGCAGCCAACAGGGTTGGCGGGAAAAACTGTTTTTT.

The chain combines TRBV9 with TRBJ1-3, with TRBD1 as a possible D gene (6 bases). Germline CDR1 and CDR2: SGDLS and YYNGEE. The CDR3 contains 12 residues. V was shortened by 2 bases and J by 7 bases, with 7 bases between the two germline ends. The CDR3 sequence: CASSVQGNTIYF. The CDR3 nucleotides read TGTGCCAGCAGCGTCCAGGGGAACACCATATATTTT.

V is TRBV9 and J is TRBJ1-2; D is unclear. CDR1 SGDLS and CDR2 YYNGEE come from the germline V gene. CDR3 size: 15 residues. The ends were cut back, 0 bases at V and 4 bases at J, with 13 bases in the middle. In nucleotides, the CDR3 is TGTGCCAGCAGCGTAGAACCTCGAACGGTCTATGGCTACACCTTC. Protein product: CASSVEPRTVYGYTF.

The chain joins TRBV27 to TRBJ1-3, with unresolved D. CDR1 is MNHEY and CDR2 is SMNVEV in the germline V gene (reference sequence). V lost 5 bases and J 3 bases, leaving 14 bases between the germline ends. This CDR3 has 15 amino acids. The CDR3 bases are TGTGCCAGCAGTCCGGGTCTATCGTATGGAAACACCATATATTTT. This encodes CASSPGLSYGNTIYF.

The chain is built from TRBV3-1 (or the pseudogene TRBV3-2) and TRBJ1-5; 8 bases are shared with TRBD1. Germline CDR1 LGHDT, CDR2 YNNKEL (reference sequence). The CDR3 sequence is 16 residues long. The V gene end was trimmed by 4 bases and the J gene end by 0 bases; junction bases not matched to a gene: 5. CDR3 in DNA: TGTGCCAGCAGCCTGGACAGGGAATATAGCAATCAGCCCCAGCATTTT. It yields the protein CASSLDREYSNQPQHF.

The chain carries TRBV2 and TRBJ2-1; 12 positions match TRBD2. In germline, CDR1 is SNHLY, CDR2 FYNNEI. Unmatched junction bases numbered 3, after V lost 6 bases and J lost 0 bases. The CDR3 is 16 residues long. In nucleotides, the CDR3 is TGTGCCAGCAGAGGACTAGCGGGAAGCTCCTACAATGAGCAGTTCTTC. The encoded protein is CASRGLAGSSYNEQFF.

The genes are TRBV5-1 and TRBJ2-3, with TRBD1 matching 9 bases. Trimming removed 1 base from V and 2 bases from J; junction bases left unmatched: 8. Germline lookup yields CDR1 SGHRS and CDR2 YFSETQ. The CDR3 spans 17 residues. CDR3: CASSLRGGTGSTDTQYF. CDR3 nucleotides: TGCGCCAGCAGCTTGAGGGGCGGGACAGGGTCCACAGATACGCAGTATTTT.

The CDR3 loop is CASSIGNLRGEQYF. The CDR3 DNA is TGTGCCAGTAGTATTGGCAACCTCAGGGGCGAGCAGTACTTC. The rearrangement links TRBV19 to TRBJ2-7; D possibly corresponds to TRBD1 (6 bases). The V gene lost 3 bases and the J gene lost 6 bases, with 15 bases spanning the gap. Germline lookup yields CDR1 LNHDA and CDR2 SQIVND (reference sequence). CDR3 length: 14 amino acids.

CDR3: CASSSNSGENTEAFF. CDR3 nucleotides: TGTGCCAGCAGCTCTAACTCAGGGGAGAACACTGAAGCTTTCTTT. The rearrangement links TRBV7-9 to TRBJ1-1; D possibly corresponds to TRBD1 (6 bases). Germline CDR1 is SEHNR and CDR2 is FQNEAQ (reference sequence). Trimming removed 4 bases from V and 1 base from J, with 13 bases in between. This CDR3 region has 15 residues.

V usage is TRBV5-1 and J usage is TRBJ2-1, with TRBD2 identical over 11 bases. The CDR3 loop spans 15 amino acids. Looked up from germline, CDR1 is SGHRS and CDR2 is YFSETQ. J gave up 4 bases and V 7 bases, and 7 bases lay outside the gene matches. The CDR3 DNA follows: TGCGCCAGCGGGGCGGGACTAGCGGATTACAATGAGCAGTTCTTC. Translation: CASGAGLADYNEQFF.

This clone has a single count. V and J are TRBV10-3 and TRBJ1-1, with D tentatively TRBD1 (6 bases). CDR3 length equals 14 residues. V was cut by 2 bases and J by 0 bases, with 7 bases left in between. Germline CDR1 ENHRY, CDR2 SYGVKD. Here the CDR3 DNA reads TGTGCCATCAGTGAGAACAGGGTGAACACTGAAGCTTTCTTT. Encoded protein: CAISENRVNTEAFF.

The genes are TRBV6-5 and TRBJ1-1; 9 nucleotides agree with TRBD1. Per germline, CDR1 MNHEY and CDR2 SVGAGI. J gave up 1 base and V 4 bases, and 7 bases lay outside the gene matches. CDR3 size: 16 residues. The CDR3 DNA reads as TGTGCCAGCAGTTCCTTCGGACAGGGGACGAACACTGAAGCTTTCTTT. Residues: CASSSFGQGTNTEAFF.

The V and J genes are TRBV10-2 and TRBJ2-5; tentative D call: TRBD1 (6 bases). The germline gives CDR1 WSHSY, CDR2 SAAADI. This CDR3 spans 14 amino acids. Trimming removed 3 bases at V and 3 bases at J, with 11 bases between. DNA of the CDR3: TGCGCCAGCAGTGATACCGCAGGGGAAGAGACCCAGTACTTC. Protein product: CASSDTAGEETQYF.

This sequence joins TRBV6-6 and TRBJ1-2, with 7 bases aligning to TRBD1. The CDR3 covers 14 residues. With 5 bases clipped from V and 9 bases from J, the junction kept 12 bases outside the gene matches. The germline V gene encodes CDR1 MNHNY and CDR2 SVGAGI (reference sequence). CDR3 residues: CASSVGTAGGSYTF. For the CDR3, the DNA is TGTGCCAGCAGTGTAGGGACAGCAGGGGGGAGCTACACCTTC.

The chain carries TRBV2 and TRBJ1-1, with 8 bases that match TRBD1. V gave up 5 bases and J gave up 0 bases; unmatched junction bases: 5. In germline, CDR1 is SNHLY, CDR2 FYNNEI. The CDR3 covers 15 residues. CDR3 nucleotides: TGTGCCAGCAGTCTTCGGACAGGGTTGAACACTGAAGCTTTCTTT. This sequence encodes CASSLRTGLNTEAFF.

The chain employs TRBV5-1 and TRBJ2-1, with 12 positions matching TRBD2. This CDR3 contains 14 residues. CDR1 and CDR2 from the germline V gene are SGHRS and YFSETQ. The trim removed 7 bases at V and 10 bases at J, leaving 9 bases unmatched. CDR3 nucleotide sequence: TGCGCCAGCTCTGGGACTAGCGGGTCGTGGGAGCAGTTCTTC. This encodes CASSGTSGSWEQFF.